The 32 T cell receptor beta chains listed next were all sequenced from one sample in a study of OX40 agonist ivuxolimab in advanced cancers. This table comes from immunoSEQ multiplex PCR, and its TCRdb copy is limited to in-frame clones, with some not included. The sample contains about 50,000 clones, 80% of which appear only once. Source: CD4+ or CD8+ T cells sorted from blood, taken in a trial of the OX40 agonist ivuxolimab. These receptor sequences come from an adult with an advanced solid tumor such as melanoma, head and neck, liver or kidney cancer.

This clone was counted a single time. This chain uses TRBV6-5 with TRBJ1-1; D might be TRBD1 (5 bases). CDR3 length: 12 residues. The germline V gene has CDR1 MNHEY and CDR2 SVGAGI. V lost 5 bases and J 7 bases, leaving 11 bases between the germline ends. DNA of the CDR3: TGTGCCAGCAGTGACCGACAGTTTGAAGCTTTCTTT. It yields the protein CASSDRQFEAFF.

The gene calls are TRBV6-5 and TRBJ2-3, with 7 bases aligning to TRBD2. Germline CDR1 reads MNHEY; CDR2 reads SVGAGI. The CDR3 sequence is 14 residues long. Trimming took 2 bases from V and 4 from J; bases not matched to a gene: 3. In DNA form, the CDR3 reads TGTGCCAGCAGTTACGGCGGGAGTTCAGATACGCAGTATTTT. Its protein is CASSYGGSSDTQYF.

This CDR3 is CASSLVGLAGSEQFF. CDR3 nucleotides: TGTGCCAGCAGCTTAGTGGGACTAGCGGGGTCTGAGCAGTTCTTC. The chain couples TRBV11-3 to TRBJ2-1; 13 positions match TRBD2. The CDR3 runs 15 residues. Germline V gene data show CDR1 as SGHNT and CDR2 as YENEEA. V shed 1 base, J shed 9 bases, and the junction held 3 bases outside the gene matches.

V is TRBV19 and J is TRBJ2-6; D uncertain. Deletions cut 7 bases from V and 0 bases from J, with 7 bases between. From germline, CDR1 is LNHDA and CDR2 SQIVND (reference sequence). There are 14 residues in the CDR3. DNA of the CDR3: TGTGCCAGTAAAGCCACCTCTGGGGCCAACGTCCTGACTTTC. Translation: CASKATSGANVLTF.

This chain uses TRBV7-3 with TRBJ2-5, with D possibly TRBD1 on 6 matching bases. With 6 bases removed from V and 4 bases from J, the gap between germline ends came to 18 bases. The germline V gene encodes CDR1 SGHTA and CDR2 FQGTGA. The CDR3 has 15 amino acids. The CDR3 loop is CASSFGTGIGETQYF. The CDR3 DNA reads as TGTGCCAGCAGTTTCGGAACAGGGATCGGAGAGACCCAGTACTTC.

This clone was observed once. The sample holds other DNA sequences that translate to the same CDR3. The CDR3 sequence is CASSLVGPSTDTQYF. CDR3 bases: TGCGCCAGCAGCTTGGTAGGGCCGAGTACAGATACGCAGTATTTT. V usage is TRBV5-1 and J usage is TRBJ2-3; D is unclear. Germline values: CDR1 SGHRS, CDR2 YFSETQ. The CDR3 is 15 amino acids. The ends were cut back, 0 bases at V and 3 bases at J, with 11 bases in the middle.

The V gene is TRBV7-9, the J gene TRBJ1-6, with a weak D call TRBD1 (5 bases). The CDR3 loop spans 14 amino acids. V dropped 3 bases and J dropped 11 bases, with 14 bases sitting between them. Germline lookup yields CDR1 SEHNR and CDR2 FQNEAQ (reference sequence). The CDR3, as DNA: TGTGCCAGCAGCTTTGAAGGACATGCAGCACCCCTCCACTTT. Residues: CASSFEGHAAPLHF.

CDR3 sequence reads: CASSFTGQDYFGPQYF. The CDR3 nucleotides read TGTGCCAGCAGTTTCACGGGACAGGATTACTTTGGGCCCCAGTACTTC. V gene TRBV27 combines with J gene TRBJ2-5, with 8 bases identical to TRBD1. This CDR3 comprises 16 residues. Germline lookup yields CDR1 MNHEY and CDR2 SMNVEV (reference sequence). V was pared by 3 bases and J by 9 bases, with 15 bases of the junction left unmatched.

The chain recombines TRBV5-4 with TRBJ2-3; TRBD1 might be the D (5 bases). Trimming shortened V by 2 bases and J by 12 bases, and 13 bases separated the two germline ends. This CDR3 contains 12 residues. CDR1 and CDR2 (germline): SGHNT, YYREEE (reference sequence). The CDR3 region is CASSFKGSVQYF. For the CDR3, the DNA is TGTGCCAGCAGCTTCAAGGGGTCCGTCCAGTATTTT.

The chain is built from TRBV2 and TRBJ1-4, with D unresolved. Trimming took 4 bases from V and 4 from J, leaving 22 bases between them. CDR1 is SNHLY, CDR2 FYNNEI, per germline. The length of the CDR3 is 18 residues. The CDR3: CASSGRPDLPTLNEKLFF. CDR3 nucleotide sequence: TGTGCCAGCAGTGGACGTCCGGACTTACCTACCCTTAATGAAAAACTGTTTTTT.

The chain couples TRBV4-2 to TRBJ1-2; possible D gene TRBD1, 6 bases. This CDR3 is built from 18 residues. Germline V gene lookup returns CDR1 LGHNA and CDR2 YNFKEQ. V gave up 4 bases and J gave up 8 bases, with 29 bases separating them. The CDR3: CASSPGGAAPHYMGGYTF. Here the CDR3 DNA reads TGTGCCAGCAGCCCTGGGGGGGCAGCCCCCCATTATATGGGAGGCTACACCTTC.

This clone was detected only once. The V gene is TRBV19, the J gene TRBJ2-1; 7 positions match TRBD2. Germline V CDR1 and CDR2: LNHDA, SQIVND (reference sequence). Trimming removed 4 bases from V and 2 bases from J; junction bases left unmatched: 11. The CDR3 consists of 17 residues. The CDR3 here is CASSRGPGGRTYNEQFF. For the CDR3, the DNA is TGTGCCAGTAGTAGAGGCCCGGGGGGTAGGACCTACAATGAGCAGTTCTTC.

This clone was detected only a few times. The CDR3 nucleotides are TGTGCCAGCAGCCGGGAGGGGAGCGGGAGCTCCTACGAGCAGTACTTC. It yields the protein CASSREGSGSSYEQYF. This chain links TRBV4-2 with TRBJ2-7; 8 bases fit TRBD2. This CDR3 is 16 amino acids long. Germline V gene sequence: CDR1 LGHNA, CDR2 YNFKEQ. The trim removed 4 bases at V and 0 bases at J, leaving 8 bases unmatched.

The V and J genes are TRBV12-5 and TRBJ2-6, with 7 positions matching TRBD2. Germline trimming cut 5 bases from V and 0 bases from J; bases unmatched to any gene: 7. Per the germline V gene, CDR1 is LGHNT and CDR2 is FRNRAP. The CDR3 consists of 17 residues. CDR3 loop: CASGLKAGNSGANVLTF. As DNA, the CDR3 is TGTGCTAGTGGTCTCAAAGCGGGGAACTCTGGGGCCAACGTCCTGACTTTC.

The J gene is TRBJ1-3, the V gene TRBV2, with D possibly matching TRBD1 (6 bases). V was shortened by 4 bases and J by 7 bases, with 17 bases between the two germline ends. Germline loops: CDR1 SNHLY, CDR2 FYNNEI. This CDR3 region has 15 residues. The CDR3 DNA follows: TGTGCCAGCAGTGCGGTCAGGGGTTCGTTCAACACCATATATTTT. Protein: CASSAVRGSFNTIYF.

This chain joins TRBV6-1 and TRBJ2-7, with TRBD2 matching over 12 bases. V trimming: 7 bases; J trimming: 6 bases; junction bases outside the gene matches: 7. CDR3 length equals 14 residues. From germline, CDR1 is MNHNS and CDR2 SASEGT. CDR3 amino acids: CASKLAGGSGEQYF. CDR3 coding DNA: TGTGCCAGCAAACTAGCGGGAGGTTCCGGCGAGCAGTACTTC.

The chain combines TRBV11-1 with TRBJ2-5; TRBD2 matches 10 bases. Germline V gene data show CDR1 as SGHAT and CDR2 as FQDESV (reference sequence). The CDR3 has 15 amino acids. V shed 7 bases and J 5 bases; nucleotides not matched to a gene: 10. CDR3 sequence (DNA): TGTGCCAGCAAACTAGCGGGACATACTGGGGAGACCCAGTACTTC. The encoded protein is CASKLAGHTGETQYF.

This clone came up many times. The junction departs from the called germline gene at one end, perhaps through a read error. This chain links TRBV7-9 with TRBJ1-3, with D tentatively TRBD1 (6 bases). The CDR3 consists of 15 residues. The V gene's germline CDR1 is SEHNR and CDR2 FQNEAQ (reference sequence). Here the CDR3 DNA reads TGTGCCAGCAGCATAGCAGGGGCGGGTGGAAACACCATATATTTT. This translates into CASSIAGAGGNTIYF.

The gene calls are TRBV7-6 and TRBJ2-2; D is perhaps TRBD2 (6 bases). This CDR3 region has 16 residues. The germline CDR1 and CDR2 sequences are SGHVS and FNYEAQ. V lost 0 bases to trimming and J lost 1 base, with 9 bases between them. The CDR3 nucleotides read TGTGCCAGCAGCTTAGCAGGGAGGCGGAACACCGGGGAGCTGTTTTTT. Protein product: CASSLAGRRNTGELFF.

The gene calls are TRBV11-2 and TRBJ2-5; D call uncertain. Deletions cut 5 bases from V and 5 bases from J, with 9 bases between. CDR1 SGHAT and CDR2 FQNNGV come from the germline V gene. The CDR3 length is 12 residues. CDR3 protein: CASSAMMETQYF. Written as DNA, the CDR3 is TGTGCCAGCAGCGCCATGATGGAGACCCAGTACTTC.

J is TRBJ1-1 and V is TRBV4-3; 7 nucleotides align to TRBD1. CDR1 and CDR2 (germline): LGHNA, YSLEER. The CDR3 loop spans 15 amino acids. With V trimmed by 0 bases and J by 4 bases, 5 bases remained unmatched. The CDR3 DNA is TGCGCCAGCAGCCAAGAAGGCAGGGGGGTCACTGAAGCTTTCTTT. Amino acids: CASSQEGRGVTEAFF.

The CDR3 region is CASSSGHSSNYGYTF. CDR3 coding DNA: TGCGCCAGCAGCTCGGGACACTCTTCGAACTATGGCTACACCTTC. The genes are TRBV5-1 and TRBJ1-2; maybe TRBD1 (6 bases). The germline gives CDR1 SGHRS, CDR2 YFSETQ. Trimming stripped 3 bases from V and 2 bases from J, with 14 bases between. CDR3 size: 15 residues.

The chain is built from TRBV11-2 and TRBJ1-4, with D possibly TRBD1 on 5 matching bases. Per germline, CDR1 SGHAT and CDR2 FQNNGV. The CDR3 runs 14 residues. The V gene lost 5 bases and the J gene lost 7 bases, with 14 bases spanning the gap. This CDR3 reads CASSRLLGGEKLFF. In DNA, the CDR3 is TGTGCCAGCAGCCGGCTTTTGGGGGGTGAAAAACTGTTTTTT.

The chain employs TRBV7-9 and TRBJ1-5, with TRBD1 identical over 7 bases. The germline V gene encodes CDR1 SEHNR and CDR2 FQNEAQ (reference sequence). V lost 1 base to trimming and J lost 2 bases; unmatched junction nucleotides: 5. This CDR3 is 16 amino acids long. The CDR3 nucleotides are TGTGCCAGCAGCTTAGATGGAGGGGGCGGCAATCAGCCCCAGCATTTT. Its translation is CASSLDGGGGNQPQHF.

The chain recombines TRBV7-9 with TRBJ1-1; no reliable D call. The germline V gene encodes CDR1 SEHNR and CDR2 FQNEAQ (reference sequence). This CDR3 region has 13 residues. The V gene lost 6 bases and the J gene lost 8 bases, with 16 bases spanning the gap. The CDR3 here is CASSVQGNKEAFF. The DNA of the CDR3 is TGTGCCAGCAGTGTTCAAGGGAACAAAGAAGCTTTCTTT.

This clone was recorded a few times. J is TRBJ2-1 and V is TRBV29-1; D perhaps matches TRBD2 (5 bases). This CDR3 is built from 14 residues. Germline CDR1 is SQVTM and CDR2 is ANQGSEA. The V end was cut by 7 bases, the J end by 0 bases, with 13 bases between. The CDR3 here is CSGGLVSSYNEQFF. CDR3 in DNA: TGCAGCGGAGGACTCGTTAGCTCCTACAATGAGCAGTTCTTC.

The table lists this clone with a count of one. The V call is TRBV5-4, the J call TRBJ2-5; D uncertain. The J call is uncertain, as TRBJ2-7 better fits the DNA end. CDR1 SGHNT and CDR2 YYREEE come from the germline V gene (reference sequence). The CDR3 has 15 residues. The chain's CDR3 is CASSLAGLTAYEQYF. As DNA, the CDR3 is TGTGCCAGCAGCTTGGCCGGTCTCACCGCCTACGAGCAGTACTTC.

The chain is built from TRBV18 and TRBJ2-1, with 8 nucleotides matching TRBD1. In germline, CDR1 is KGHSH, CDR2 LQKENI. V was clipped by 6 bases and J by 5 bases; unmatched bases: 9. This CDR3 has 15 amino acids. CDR3 sequence (DNA): TGTGCCAGCTCCCCCCGGACAGGGAGGAACAATGAGCAGTTCTTC. Residues: CASSPRTGRNNEQFF.

J is TRBJ1-6 and V is TRBV27, with TRBD1 matching over 9 bases. Per the germline V gene, CDR1 is MNHEY and CDR2 is SMNVEV (reference sequence). The CDR3 runs to 19 residues. After removal of 5 bases from V and 10 bases from J, the junction contained 21 bases not matched to a gene. The CDR3 DNA reads as TGTGCCAGCAGTCACCAAACCTTGAATCCGGGACAGGGACGATCACCCCTCCACTTT. Translating gives CASSHQTLNPGQGRSPLHF.

The chain joins TRBV5-6 to TRBJ2-3; no definite D call. Germline V CDR1 and CDR2: SGHDT, YYEEEE. Trimming took off 2 bases at V and 0 bases at J, with 4 bases between the two ends. The CDR3 runs 13 residues. This chain's CDR3 is CASSLWSTDTQYF. In DNA, the CDR3 is TGTGCCAGCAGCTTATGGAGCACAGATACGCAGTATTTT.

This clone was found once. This sequence joins TRBV10-2 and TRBJ2-7; 12 bases map to TRBD2. CDR1 and CDR2 from the germline V gene are WSHSY and SAAADI. This CDR3 region has 13 residues. The junction had 4 bases not matched to a gene; V was cut back by 7 bases and J by 6 bases. The CDR3 sequence is CASTSGGASEQYF. The CDR3, as DNA: TGCGCCAGCACTAGCGGGGGGGCCTCCGAGCAGTACTTC.

The chain joins TRBV5-6 to TRBJ2-5; tentative D call: TRBD1 (6 bases). Germline loops: CDR1 SGHDT, CDR2 YYEEEE. The CDR3 runs to 16 residues. With 0 bases removed from V and 1 base from J, the gap between germline ends came to 13 bases. Here the CDR3 DNA reads TGTGCCAGCAGCTTGGGGCAGGGGTCTCCCCAAGAGACCCAGTACTTC. This sequence encodes CASSLGQGSPQETQYF.